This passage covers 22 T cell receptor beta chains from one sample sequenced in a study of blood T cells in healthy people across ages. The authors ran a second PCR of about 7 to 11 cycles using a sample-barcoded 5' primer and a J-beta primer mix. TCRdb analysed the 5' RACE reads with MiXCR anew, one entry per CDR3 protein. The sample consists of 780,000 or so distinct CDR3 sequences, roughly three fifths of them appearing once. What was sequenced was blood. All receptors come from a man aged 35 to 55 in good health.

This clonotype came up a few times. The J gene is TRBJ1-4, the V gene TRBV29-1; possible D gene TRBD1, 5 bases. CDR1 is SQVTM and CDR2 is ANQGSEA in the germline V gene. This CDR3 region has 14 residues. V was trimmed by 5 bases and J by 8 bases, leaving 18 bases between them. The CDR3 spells CSVMTEPTLEKLFF. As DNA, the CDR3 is TGCAGCGTTATGACAGAGCCGACGTTGGAAAAACTGTTTTTT.

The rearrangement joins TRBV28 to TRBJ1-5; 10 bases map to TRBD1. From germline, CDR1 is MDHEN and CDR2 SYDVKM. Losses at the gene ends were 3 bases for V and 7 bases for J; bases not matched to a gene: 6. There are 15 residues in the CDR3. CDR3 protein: CASSFAGTGVQPQHF. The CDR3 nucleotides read TGTGCCAGCAGTTTTGCGGGGACAGGGGTCCAGCCCCAGCATTTT.

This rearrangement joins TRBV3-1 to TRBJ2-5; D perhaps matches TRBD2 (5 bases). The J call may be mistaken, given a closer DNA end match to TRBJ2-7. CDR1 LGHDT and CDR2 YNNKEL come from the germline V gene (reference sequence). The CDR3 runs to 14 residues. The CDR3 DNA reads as TGTGCCAGCAGCCAGGGCCGTGGGGAGATCGAGCAGTACTTC. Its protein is CASSQGRGEIEQYF.

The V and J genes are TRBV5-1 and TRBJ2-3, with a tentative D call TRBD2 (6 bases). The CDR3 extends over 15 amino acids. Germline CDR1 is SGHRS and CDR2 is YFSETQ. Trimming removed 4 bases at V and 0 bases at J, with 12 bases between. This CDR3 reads CASSTGGPSTDTQYF. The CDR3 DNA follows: TGCGCCAGCAGCACCGGGGGACCAAGCACAGATACGCAGTATTTT.

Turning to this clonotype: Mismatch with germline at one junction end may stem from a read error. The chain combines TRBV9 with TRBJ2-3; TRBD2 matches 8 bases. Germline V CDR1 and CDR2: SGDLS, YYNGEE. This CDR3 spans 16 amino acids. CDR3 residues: CAGSERGGKKGHTQYF. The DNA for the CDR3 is TGTGCCGGCAGCGAACGCGGGGGGAAAAAAGGTCATACGCAGTATTTT.

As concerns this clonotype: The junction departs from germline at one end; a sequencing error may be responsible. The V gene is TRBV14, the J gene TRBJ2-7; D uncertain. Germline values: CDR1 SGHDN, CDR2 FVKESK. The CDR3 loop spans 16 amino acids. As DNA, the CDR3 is TGTGCCAGCAGACAAGGGAACAGCCCGTGGTTGCGAGAGCAGTACTTC. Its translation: CASRQGNSPWLREQYF.

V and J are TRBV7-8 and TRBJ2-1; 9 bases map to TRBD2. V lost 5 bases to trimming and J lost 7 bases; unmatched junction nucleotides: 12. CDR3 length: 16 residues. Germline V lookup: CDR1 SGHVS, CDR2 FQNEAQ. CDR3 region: CASSPRLAENLNEQFF. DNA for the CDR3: TGTGCCAGCAGCCCGAGACTAGCGGAAAATCTGAATGAGCAGTTCTTC.

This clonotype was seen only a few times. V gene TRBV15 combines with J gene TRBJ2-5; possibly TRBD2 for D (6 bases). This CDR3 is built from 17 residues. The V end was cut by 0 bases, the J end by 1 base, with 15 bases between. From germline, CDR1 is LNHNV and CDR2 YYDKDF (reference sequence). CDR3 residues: CATSRDLAQGLQETQYF. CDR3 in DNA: TGTGCCACCAGCAGAGATCTGGCGCAGGGACTCCAAGAGACCCAGTACTTC.

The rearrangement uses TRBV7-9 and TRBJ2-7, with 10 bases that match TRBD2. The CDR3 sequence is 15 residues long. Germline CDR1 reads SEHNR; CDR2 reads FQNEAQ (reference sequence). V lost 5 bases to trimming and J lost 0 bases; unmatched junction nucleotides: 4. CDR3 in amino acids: CASSAGTSDSYEQYF. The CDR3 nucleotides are TGTGCCAGCAGCGCCGGGACTAGCGACTCCTACGAGCAGTACTTC.

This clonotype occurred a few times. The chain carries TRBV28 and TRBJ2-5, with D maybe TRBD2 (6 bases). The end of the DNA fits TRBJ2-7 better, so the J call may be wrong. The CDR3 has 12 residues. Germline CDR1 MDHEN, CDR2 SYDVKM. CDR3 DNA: TGTGCCAGCTCGGAGGAGGGTTCCGAGCAGTACTTC. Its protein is CASSEEGSEQYF.

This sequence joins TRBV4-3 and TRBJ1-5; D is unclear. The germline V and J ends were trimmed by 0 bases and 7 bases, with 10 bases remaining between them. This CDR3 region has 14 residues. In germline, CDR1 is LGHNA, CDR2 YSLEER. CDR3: CASSQDRGRQPQHF. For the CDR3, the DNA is TGCGCCAGCAGCCAAGATAGAGGGCGCCAGCCCCAGCATTTT.

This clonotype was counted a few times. CDR3 in amino acids: CASSQAGTNTEAFF. As DNA, the CDR3 is TGTGCCAGCAGCCAAGCCGGGACGAACACTGAAGCTTTCTTT. The chain is built from TRBV3-1 and TRBJ1-1; a weak D match, TRBD1 (5 bases). From germline, CDR1 is LGHDT and CDR2 YNNKEL (reference sequence). CDR3 length: 14 amino acids. Trimming removed 1 base at V and 1 base at J, with 7 bases between.

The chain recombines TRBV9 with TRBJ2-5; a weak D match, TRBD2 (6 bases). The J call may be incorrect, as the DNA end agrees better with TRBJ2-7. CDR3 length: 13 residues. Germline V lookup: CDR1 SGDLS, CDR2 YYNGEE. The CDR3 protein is CASSVDPGDEQYF. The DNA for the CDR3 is TGTGCCAGCAGCGTAGACCCGGGAGACGAGCAGTACTTC.

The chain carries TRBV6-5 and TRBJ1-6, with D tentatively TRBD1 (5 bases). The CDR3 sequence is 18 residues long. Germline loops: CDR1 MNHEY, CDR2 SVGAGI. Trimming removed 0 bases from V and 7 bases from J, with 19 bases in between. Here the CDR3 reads CASSYSRPKSGGNSPLHF. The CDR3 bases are TGTGCCAGCAGTTACTCGAGGCCCAAATCCGGGGGAAATTCACCCCTCCACTTT.

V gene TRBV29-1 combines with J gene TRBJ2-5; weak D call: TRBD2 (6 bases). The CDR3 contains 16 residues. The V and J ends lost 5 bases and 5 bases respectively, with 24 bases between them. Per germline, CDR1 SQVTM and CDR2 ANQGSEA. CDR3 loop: CSVIWRASVTSETQYF. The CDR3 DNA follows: TGCAGCGTTATCTGGAGGGCTAGCGTTACGTCTGAGACCCAGTACTTC.

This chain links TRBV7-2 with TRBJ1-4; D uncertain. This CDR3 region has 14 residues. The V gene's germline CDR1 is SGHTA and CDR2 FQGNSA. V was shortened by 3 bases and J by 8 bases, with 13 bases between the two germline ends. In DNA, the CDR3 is TGTGCCAGCAGCTTGGGATACGTCGAAGAAAAACTGTTTTTT. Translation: CASSLGYVEEKLFF.

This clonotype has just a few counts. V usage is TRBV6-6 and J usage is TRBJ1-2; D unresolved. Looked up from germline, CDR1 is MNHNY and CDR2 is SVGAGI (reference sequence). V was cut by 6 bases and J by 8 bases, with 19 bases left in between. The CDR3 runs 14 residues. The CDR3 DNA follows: TGTGCCAGCAGCCCTGGTTTGGAGGGCGGGGGCTACACCTTC. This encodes CASSPGLEGGGYTF.

The DNA of the CDR3 is TGCAGTGCTAGTAAGGGGGTCAATCAGCCCCAGCATTTT. Translated, it gives CSASKGVNQPQHF. The rearrangement uses TRBV20-1 and TRBJ1-5; D perhaps matches TRBD1 (6 bases). V lost 3 bases to trimming and J lost 3 bases, with 9 bases between them. The CDR3 has 13 residues. Per the germline V gene, CDR1 is DFQATT and CDR2 is SNEGSKA (reference sequence).

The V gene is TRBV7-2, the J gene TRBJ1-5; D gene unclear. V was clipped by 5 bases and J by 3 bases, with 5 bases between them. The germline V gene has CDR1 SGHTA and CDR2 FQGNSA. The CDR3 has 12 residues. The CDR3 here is CASSPTNQPQHF. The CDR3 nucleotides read TGTGCCAGCAGCCCCACCAATCAGCCCCAGCATTTT.

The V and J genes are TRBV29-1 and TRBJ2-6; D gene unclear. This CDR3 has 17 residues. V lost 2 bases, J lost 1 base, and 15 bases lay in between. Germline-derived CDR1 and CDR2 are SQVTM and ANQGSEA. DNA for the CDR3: TGCAGCGTTGAAAGTGGTACGGATAGGTCTGGGGCCAACGTCCTGACTTTC. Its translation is CSVESGTDRSGANVLTF.

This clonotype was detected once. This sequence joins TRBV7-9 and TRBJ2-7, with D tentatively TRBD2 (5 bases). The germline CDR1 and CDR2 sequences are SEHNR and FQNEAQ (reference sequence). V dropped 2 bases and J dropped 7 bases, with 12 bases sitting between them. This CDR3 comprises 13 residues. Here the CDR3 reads CASSLSGDNEQYF. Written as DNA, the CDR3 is TGTGCCAGCAGCTTAAGCGGAGACAATGAGCAGTACTTC. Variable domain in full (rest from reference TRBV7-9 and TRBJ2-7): DTGVSQNPRHKITKRGQNVTFRCDPISEHNRLYWYRQTLGQGPEFLTYFQNEAQLEKSRLLSDRFSAERPKGSFSTLEIQRTEQGDSAMYLCASSLSGDNEQYFGPGTRLTVT.

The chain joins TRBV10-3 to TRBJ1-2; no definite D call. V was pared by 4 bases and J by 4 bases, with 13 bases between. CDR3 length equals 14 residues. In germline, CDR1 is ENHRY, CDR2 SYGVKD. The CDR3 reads CAISATATPYGYTF. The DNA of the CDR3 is TGTGCCATCAGTGCTACGGCCACTCCCTATGGCTACACCTTC.